One sample yielded the 12 T cell receptor beta chains listed below, sequenced in a study of vaccination and CD4 T cells after COVID-19 (dated by TCRdb to between 2020 and 2023). Interpreted using the paper, the treatment or condition label stands for: approximately 9-day PBMC culture with coronavirus spike peptide pools or control peptides (ViraFEST assay). The library was generated by PCR. TCRdb lists the instrument as Illumina iSeq 100. DNA from cultured CD4+ T cells underwent TCR sequencing with the Oncomine TCR Beta short-read assay at the Johns Hopkins FTIC core. The raw public data were reprocessed by TCRdb itself: fastp quality trimming at Q25, MiXCR clonotype calling, in-frame beta chains only. One record per CDR3 amino acid sequence lists the most common genes and DNA. The sample table holds 8,500 to 10,000 distinct CDR3 sequences, of which 23% were seen once. The leading ten clones occupy 20% to 25% of the sample.

Their antigen targets remain unknown. The sample was cultured CD4+ T cells from blood. These receptors were obtained from a human donor with COVID-19.

There are a few counts of this clonotype. The chain joins TRBV29-1 to TRBJ1-1; D gene uncertain. The CDR3 has 10 residues. V lost 7 bases and J lost 7, with 10 bases in between. CDR1 SQVTM and CDR2 ANQGSEA come from the germline V gene. CDR3: CSGGEVEAFF. CDR3 sequence (DNA): TGCAGCGGCGGAGAAGTTGAAGCTTTCTTT.

This clonotype is classed as medium-sized (0.01 to 0.1%). V gene TRBV2 combines with J gene TRBJ1-1; D gene ambiguous. Trimming removed 7 bases from V and 3 bases from J, with 12 bases in between. This CDR3 spans 13 amino acids. CDR1 is SNHLY and CDR2 is FYNNEI in the germline V gene. The CDR3 DNA follows: TGTGCCAGCATCTATGTTATGGACACTGAAGCTTTCTTT. This sequence encodes CASIYVMDTEAFF.

The chain joins TRBV10-2 to TRBJ1-1; no clear D. The CDR3 covers 13 residues. With 5 bases removed from V and 4 bases from J, the gap between germline ends came to 11 bases. Germline lookup yields CDR1 WSHSY and CDR2 SAAADI. The chain's CDR3 is CASSPIQRTEAFF. In DNA form, the CDR3 reads TGCGCCAGCAGTCCGATACAGCGCACTGAAGCTTTCTTT.

This clonotype was counted a few times. The chain has TRBV18 and TRBJ1-1; no definite D call. There are 15 residues in the CDR3. Germline lookup yields CDR1 KGHSH and CDR2 LQKENI. With 3 bases removed from V and 3 bases from J, the gap between germline ends came to 14 bases. This chain's CDR3 is CASSPNPGEDTEAFF. The CDR3, as DNA: TGTGCCAGCTCACCGAACCCTGGGGAGGACACTGAAGCTTTCTTT.

This clonotype has only a few counts. CDR3 residues: CASSPHSGSYEQYF. CDR3 nucleotide sequence: TGTGCCAGCAGCCCCCATAGCGGCTCCTACGAGCAGTACTTC. The gene calls are TRBV7-9 and TRBJ2-7; D is perhaps TRBD2 (6 bases). Germline CDR1 SEHNR, CDR2 FQNEAQ (reference sequence). With 5 bases removed from V and 0 bases from J, the gap between germline ends came to 11 bases. The CDR3 runs 14 residues.

This clonotype was picked up a small number of times. The rearrangement links TRBV4-2 to TRBJ1-5, with TRBD1 identical over 12 bases. V lost 0 bases and J lost 5; bases outside the gene matches: 8. The germline CDR1 and CDR2 sequences are LGHNA and YNFKEQ. The CDR3 covers 18 residues. Here the CDR3 DNA reads TGTGCCAGCAGCCAAGATGGGGGACAGGGGGCAAGTTATCAGCCCCAGCATTTT. Its translation is CASSQDGGQGASYQPQHF.

The CDR3 protein is CASSQEDWTGELFF. The CDR3 nucleotides read TGCGCCAGCAGCCAAGAAGACTGGACCGGGGAGCTGTTTTTT. This chain links TRBV4-1 with TRBJ2-2; the D is unclear. CDR1 is MGHRA and CDR2 is YSYEKL in the germline V gene. This CDR3 comprises 14 residues. Trimming left V 0 bases short and J 5 bases short, with 7 bases between.

This chain connects TRBV5-4 to TRBJ1-1; D perhaps matches TRBD1 (5 bases). Per germline, CDR1 SGHNT and CDR2 YYREEE (reference sequence). The ends were cut back, 3 bases at V and 5 bases at J, with 11 bases in the middle. The length of the CDR3 is 13 residues. CDR3 coding DNA: TGTGCCAGCAGCTGGTCTCGGGGGACTGAAGCTTTCTTT. It codes for CASSWSRGTEAFF.

The chain employs TRBV9 and TRBJ2-1; D is ambiguous. Germline V gene sequence: CDR1 SGDLS, CDR2 YYNGEE. CDR3 length: 15 residues. The V end was cut by 2 bases, the J end by 3 bases, with 12 bases between. The CDR3 loop reads CASSVDGAHYNEQFF. The CDR3, as DNA: TGTGCCAGCAGCGTGGACGGCGCCCACTACAATGAGCAGTTCTTC.

In this sample, this clonotype turned up a few times. V gene TRBV30 combines with J gene TRBJ1-4; D not certain. V lost 2 bases to trimming and J lost 10 bases, with 11 bases between them. Germline V CDR1 and CDR2: GTSNPN, SVGIG (reference sequence). This CDR3 spans 12 amino acids. The CDR3 here is CAWSTRGGKLFF. CDR3 DNA: TGTGCCTGGAGTACACGGGGTGGAAAACTGTTTTTT.

This clonotype was counted between two and nine times. V and J are TRBV7-8 and TRBJ2-6; D assignment may be TRBD1 or TRBD2 (5 bases each). V was shortened by 2 bases and J by 4 bases, with 12 bases between the two germline ends. The CDR3 has 16 amino acids. The germline V gene has CDR1 SGHVS and CDR2 FQNEAQ. CDR3 DNA sequence: TGTGCCAGCAGCTTATATTGGGGGACGGGGGCCAACGTCCTGACTTTC. It codes for CASSLYWGTGANVLTF.

This clonotype was found a few times. This chain joins TRBV7-2 and TRBJ1-1; no definite D call. This CDR3 is built from 14 residues. Trimming took off 5 bases at V and 8 bases at J, with 18 bases between the two ends. From germline, CDR1 is SGHTA and CDR2 FQGNSA. The CDR3 DNA reads TGTGCCAGCAGCCCCCCTGGGCGGCAGAAAGAAGCTTTCTTT. Translation gives CASSPPGRQKEAFF.